This is a list of T cell receptor beta chains from one sample in a study of beta chain features in type 1 diabetes. Only in-frame clones appear in the TCRdb table, and some are missing; sequencing was by immunoSEQ multiplex PCR. The sample includes 300,000 to 400,000 clones, 13% of them seen just once. Sequencing was performed on naive CD4+ T cells from blood. These receptors originate from a woman between 18 and 29 years old with type 1 diabetes. Both conserved end residues are part of each CDR3. A D gene is named only where the DNA matches it firmly. Rows give clone size only sometimes, using once, few, many, or a class for an expanded clone.

v_gene	abundance	j_gene	d_gene	CDR3aa	CDR3nt
TRBV5-1	-	TRBJ1-1	-	CASSDPTGNTEAFF	TGCGCCAGCAGTGACCCGACAGGGAACACTGAAGCTTTCTTT
TRBV27	-	TRBJ1-2	-	CASSRGGRSNYGYTF	TGTGCCAGCAGTCGAGGCGGAAGGTCTAACTATGGCTACACCTTC
TRBV28	-	TRBJ2-4	TRBD2	CASRSGSRNIQYF	TGTGCCAGCAGAAGCGGGAGTAGGAACATTCAGTACTTC
TRBV15	few	TRBJ2-4	TRBD1	CATSRGDWDRDKNIQYF	TGTGCCACCAGCAGAGGCGATTGGGACAGGGACAAAAACATTCAGTACTTC
TRBV30	few	TRBJ2-1	TRBD2	CAWSPSGSRDEQFF	TGTGCCTGGAGTCCTAGCGGGAGTCGGGATGAGCAGTTCTTC
TRBV27	few	TRBJ2-7	TRBD1	CASSLSDRGSYEQYF	TGTGCCAGCAGTTTATCCGACAGGGGGTCCTACGAGCAGTACTTC
TRBV5-4	few	TRBJ2-2	TRBD2	CASSPSGRASPGELFF	TGTGCCAGCAGCCCTAGCGGGAGGGCCTCTCCCGGGGAGCTGTTTTTT
TRBV7-8	few	TRBJ2-2	-	CASSLSGELFF	TGTGCCAGCAGCCTTTCCGGGGAGCTGTTTTTT
TRBV5-1	-	TRBJ2-3	-	CASSLGRVPLGGDTQYF	TGCGCCAGCAGCTTGGGGCGGGTCCCCCTTGGAGGAGATACGCAGTATTTT
TRBV10-3	few	TRBJ2-7	TRBD2	CAIGGLAGAGEQYF	TGTGCCATCGGAGGACTAGCGGGAGCCGGCGAGCAGTACTTC
TRBV5-4	few	TRBJ2-5	TRBD2	CASSSGGSRRETQYF	TGTGCCAGCAGCTCCGGGGGGTCCCGGAGGGAGACCCAGTACTTC
TRBV28	few	TRBJ2-5	-	CASTGYGETQYF	TGTGCCAGCACCGGGTATGGAGAGACCCAGTACTTC
TRBV11-3	few	TRBJ2-4	-	CASSLSGRQGNIQYF	TGTGCCAGCAGCCTTAGCGGTCGGCAAGGAAACATTCAGTACTTC
TRBV21-1	-	TRBJ1-1	-	CASSPRGEVNTEAFF	TGTGCCAGCAGCCCCCGGGGGGAGGTGAACACTGAAGCTTTCTTT
TRBV28	-	TRBJ2-3	-	CASRVVPDTQYF	TGTGCCAGCAGGGTAGTCCCAGATACGCAGTATTTT
TRBV28	-	TRBJ1-1	TRBD1	CASCLGQINTEAFF	TGTGCCAGCTGCCTGGGACAGATAAACACTGAAGCTTTCTTT
TRBV18	-	TRBJ2-7	-	CASSLLDSYEQYF	TGTGCCAGCTCACTGTTGGACAGCTACGAGCAGTACTTC
TRBV19	few	TRBJ2-1	-	CASSYLNEQFF	TGTGCCAGTAGCTATCTTAATGAGCAGTTCTTC
TRBV30	-	TRBJ2-5	-	CAWSVSPAQYF	TGTGCCTGGAGTGTAAGCCCGGCCCAGTACTTC
TRBV7-9	-	TRBJ2-1	-	CASSPASSTGFVEQFF	TGTGCCAGCAGCCCGGCGTCCAGTACAGGGTTTGTTGAGCAGTTCTTC
TRBV5-4	few	TRBJ2-1	-	CASSSAELENEQFF	TGTGCCAGCAGCTCGGCGGAACTTGAGAATGAGCAGTTCTTC
TRBV28	-	TRBJ1-1	TRBD1	CASSLELSGGLNTEAFF	TGTGCCAGCAGTTTAGAGTTGTCAGGGGGGTTGAACACTGAAGCTTTCTTT
TRBV11-2	-	TRBJ2-2	-	CASSFGPQGRTGELFF	TGTGCCAGCAGCTTTGGGCCGCAGGGTAGGACCGGGGAGCTGTTTTTT
TRBV18	-	TRBJ1-4	-	CASSPVPRTTNEKLFF	TGTGCCAGCTCACCGGTACCGAGAACAACTAATGAAAAACTGTTTTTT
TRBV15	-	TRBJ2-7	-	CATSSPGQSYYEQYF	TGTGCCACCAGCAGTCCAGGACAGTCTTACTACGAGCAGTACTTC
TRBV28	-	TRBJ1-2	-	CASRETEDGYTF	TGTGCCAGCAGGGAGACAGAAGATGGCTACACCTTC
TRBV30	few	TRBJ1-4	TRBD1	CAWAIPPETGLGKLFF	TGTGCCTGGGCAATCCCTCCCGAGACAGGGTTGGGAAAACTGTTTTTT
TRBV19	-	TRBJ2-7	-	CASSANGVNLSYEQYF	TGTGCCAGTAGTGCTAACGGGGTCAACCTGTCCTACGAGCAGTACTTC
TRBV7-9	few	TRBJ2-1	-	CASSLPQFEQFF	TGTGCCAGCAGCTTACCGCAGTTTGAGCAGTTCTTC
TRBV19	-	TRBJ2-1	-	CASSSLSENEQFF	TGTGCCAGTAGTTCACTGAGTGAGAATGAGCAGTTCTTC
TRBV11-3	-	TRBJ2-5	-	CASSPGEQETQYF	TGTGCCAGCAGCCCAGGGGAGCAAGAGACCCAGTACTTC
TRBV7-2	-	TRBJ2-1	TRBD2	CASSLDPSGNNEQFF	TGTGCCAGCAGCTTAGACCCTAGCGGAAACAATGAGCAGTTCTTC
TRBV9	-	TRBJ1-2	TRBD1	CASSVSGTGDYGYTF	TGTGCCAGCAGCGTATCGGGGACAGGGGACTATGGCTACACCTTC
TRBV7-8	few	TRBJ2-7	TRBD2	CASSPKLAGGAYEQYF	TGTGCCAGCAGCCCTAAACTAGCGGGAGGCGCCTACGAGCAGTACTTC
TRBV5-4	-	TRBJ2-1	-	CASSLSNYNEQFF	TGTGCCAGCAGCTTGTCTAACTACAATGAGCAGTTCTTC
TRBV19	-	TRBJ2-1	-	CASSIGREPLYNEQFF	TGTGCCAGTAGTATCGGACGGGAACCCTTATACAATGAGCAGTTCTTC
TRBV30	-	TRBJ1-4	TRBD1	CAWSQTRDRGYKLFF	TGTGCCTGGAGCCAAACCCGGGACAGGGGGTATAAACTGTTTTTT
TRBV28	few	TRBJ2-3	-	CASSFPGGASTDTQYF	TGTGCCAGCAGTTTCCCCGGGGGTGCAAGCACAGATACGCAGTATTTT
TRBV6-6	-	TRBJ2-1	-	CASSGQSNEQFF	TGTGCCAGCAGCGGACAGTCCAATGAGCAGTTCTTC
TRBV28	few	TRBJ2-7	-	CASRSGGKPYEQYF	TGTGCCAGCAGGTCCGGCGGTAAGCCCTACGAGCAGTACTTC
TRBV5-1	few	TRBJ2-1	-	CASSLGLTSFYNEQFF	TGCGCCAGCAGCTTGGGACTAACCAGCTTCTACAATGAGCAGTTCTTC
TRBV30	-	TRBJ1-1	-	CAWSGGPGTNTEAFF	TGTGCCTGGAGTGGGGGTCCGGGGACAAACACTGAAGCTTTCTTT
TRBV19	few	TRBJ2-3	TRBD2	CASTPGLAGGGQYF	TGTGCCAGCACCCCCGGACTAGCGGGAGGGGGCCAGTATTTT
TRBV28	-	TRBJ2-7	-	CASSSRVPYEQYF	TGTGCCAGCAGTTCCAGGGTCCCCTACGAGCAGTACTTC
TRBV5-1	few	TRBJ2-7	-	CASSSFAGSSHEQYF	TGCGCCAGCAGCTCGTTCGCCGGGTCCTCCCACGAGCAGTACTTC
TRBV6-6	-	TRBJ2-2	-	CATHREIGTGELFF	TGTGCCACCCACAGGGAAATAGGGACCGGGGAGCTGTTTTTT
TRBV5-1	few	TRBJ2-3	-	CASGARTDTQYF	TGCGCCAGCGGAGCTAGGACAGATACGCAGTATTTT
TRBV5-6	-	TRBJ2-2	TRBD1	CASSPPTGIAGELFF	TGTGCCAGCAGCCCCCCGACAGGGATAGCCGGGGAGCTGTTTTTT
TRBV27	few	TRBJ2-1	-	CASSLFGVYNEQFF	TGTGCCAGCAGTTTATTCGGGGTATACAATGAGCAGTTCTTC
TRBV30	-	TRBJ1-5	TRBD1	CAWSGQGDQPQHF	TGTGCCTGGAGTGGACAGGGAGATCAGCCCCAGCATTTT
TRBV7-9	few	TRBJ2-2	-	CASSSQLVAGELFF	TGTGCCAGCAGCTCCCAGTTGGTCGCCGGGGAGCTGTTTTTT
TRBV7-2	few	TRBJ1-5	-	CASSLYNQPQHF	TGTGCCAGCAGCTTATACAATCAGCCCCAGCATTTT
TRBV4-1	few	TRBJ2-5	-	CASSLSGTPQETQYF	TGCGCCAGCAGCCTTTCCGGGACACCTCAAGAGACCCAGTACTTC